These 9 T cell receptor beta chains were sequenced from one sample in a study of cytomegalovirus exposure and HLA in healthy donors (dated by TCRdb to the late 2010s). Library method: the immunoSEQ multiplex PCR assay. For the multiplex PCR, a mixture combining 60 forward primers for TCR Vbeta segments and 13 reverse primers for TCR Jbeta segments was used. TCRdb retrieved this table from immuneACCESS and kept in-frame rearrangements only. Not all clones are present; in checked studies, unresolved V genes account for under half, and no reason is known for the remainder. Across this sample there are 150,000 to 200,000 clones, with 77% seen only once. The biggest ten clones account for roughly 2% of the sample. Sequenced: PBMCs. The receptors stem from a man in his fifties or sixties in good health and CMV-seropositive.

This chain links TRBV5-1 with TRBJ2-7; 9 bases are shared with TRBD1. This CDR3 contains 15 residues. Germline V gene data show CDR1 as SGHRS and CDR2 as YFSETQ. The junction had 8 bases not matched to a gene; V was cut back by 4 bases and J by 3 bases. CDR3 DNA sequence: TGCGCCAGCAGCCCGGCCGGGACAGGGTACTACGAGCAGTACTTC. Residues: CASSPAGTGYYEQYF.

The chain combines TRBV14 with TRBJ1-5; D is undetermined. The V end lost 1 base, the J end lost 4 bases, and 5 bases lay between the germline ends. There are 13 residues in the CDR3. Germline V gene sequence: CDR1 SGHDN, CDR2 FVKESK. In DNA form, the CDR3 reads TGTGCCAGCAGCCAAGCCGGGAATCAGCCCCAGCATTTT. Translation: CASSQAGNQPQHF. The full variable domain, completed using reference TRBV14 and TRBJ1-5, is EAGVTQFPSHSVIEKGQTVTLRCDPISGHDNLYWYRRVMGKEIKFLLHFVKESKQDESGMPNNRFLAERTGGTYSTLKVQPAELEDSGVYFCASSQAGNQPQHFGDGTRLSIL.

This clone appeared a few times. The rearrangement links TRBV2 to TRBJ2-1; D gene unclear. The CDR3 spans 10 residues. CDR1 is SNHLY and CDR2 is FYNNEI in the germline V gene. With 4 bases removed from V and 10 bases from J, the gap between germline ends came to 5 bases. The DNA for the CDR3 is TGTGCCAGCAGTGTGCGGGAGCAGTTCTTC. Protein sequence: CASSVREQFF.

To note about this clone: The same CDR3 also results from other DNA sequences found in this sample. The chain has TRBV9 and TRBJ2-7, with TRBD1 matching 10 bases. V gave up 3 bases and J gave up 4 bases; unmatched junction bases: 1. Germline lookup yields CDR1 SGDLS and CDR2 YYNGEE. CDR3 length: 13 residues. This CDR3 reads CASSGDRGYEQYF. CDR3 DNA: TGTGCCAGCAGCGGGGACAGGGGATACGAGCAGTACTTC.

As DNA, the CDR3 is TGTGCCAGCAGTTTCGGGGGGGCCAAAAACATTCAGTACTTC. Amino acid sequence: CASSFGGAKNIQYF. The rearrangement links TRBV27 to TRBJ2-4; 7 bases are shared with TRBD2. The CDR3 totals 14 residues. CDR1 and CDR2 from the germline V gene are MNHEY and SMNVEV (reference sequence). Trimming at V came to 3 bases and at J to 1 base, leaving 0 bases not matched to a gene.

The chain combines TRBV9 with TRBJ2-2; 7 positions agree with TRBD2. CDR1 is SGDLS and CDR2 is YYNGEE in the germline V gene. The CDR3 length is 15 residues. Germline trimming cut 3 bases from V and 3 bases from J; bases unmatched to any gene: 5. The CDR3: CASSAWAGDTGELFF. CDR3 in DNA: TGTGCCAGCAGCGCATGGGCGGGGGACACCGGGGAGCTGTTTTTT. Looking up the rest from reference TRBV9 and TRBJ2-2 gives the full variable domain: DSGVTQTPKHLITATGQRVTLRCSPRSGDLSVYWYQQSLDQGLQFLIQYYNGEERAKGNILERFSAQQFPDLHSELNLSSLELGDSALYFCASSAWAGDTGELFFGEGSRLTVL.

The V and J genes are TRBV6-5 and TRBJ1-2; 7 positions match TRBD1. In germline, CDR1 is MNHEY, CDR2 SVGAGI. The CDR3 extends over 14 amino acids. V lost 2 bases to trimming and J lost 7 bases; unmatched junction nucleotides: 7. CDR3 DNA sequence: TGTGCCAGCAGTTACGACAGGGATGTAGGTGGCTACACCTTC. This sequence encodes CASSYDRDVGGYTF.

CDR3 sequence reads: CASRPGGVSYNEQFF. The CDR3 region has the DNA TGCGCCAGCAGGCCCGGGGGGGTCTCCTACAATGAGCAGTTCTTC. The chain recombines TRBV10-2 with TRBJ2-1; 8 bases agree with TRBD2. The CDR3 spans 15 residues. CDR1 is WSHSY, CDR2 SAAADI, per germline. The trim removed 6 bases at V and 0 bases at J, leaving 4 bases unmatched.

The chain couples TRBV4-3 to TRBJ2-1, with D unclear. V dropped 0 bases and J dropped 3 bases, with 3 bases sitting between them. Germline values: CDR1 LGHNA, CDR2 YSLEER. The CDR3 spans 13 residues. The CDR3 reads CASSQDIYNEQFF. Here the CDR3 DNA reads TGCGCCAGCAGCCAAGATATCTACAATGAGCAGTTCTTC.